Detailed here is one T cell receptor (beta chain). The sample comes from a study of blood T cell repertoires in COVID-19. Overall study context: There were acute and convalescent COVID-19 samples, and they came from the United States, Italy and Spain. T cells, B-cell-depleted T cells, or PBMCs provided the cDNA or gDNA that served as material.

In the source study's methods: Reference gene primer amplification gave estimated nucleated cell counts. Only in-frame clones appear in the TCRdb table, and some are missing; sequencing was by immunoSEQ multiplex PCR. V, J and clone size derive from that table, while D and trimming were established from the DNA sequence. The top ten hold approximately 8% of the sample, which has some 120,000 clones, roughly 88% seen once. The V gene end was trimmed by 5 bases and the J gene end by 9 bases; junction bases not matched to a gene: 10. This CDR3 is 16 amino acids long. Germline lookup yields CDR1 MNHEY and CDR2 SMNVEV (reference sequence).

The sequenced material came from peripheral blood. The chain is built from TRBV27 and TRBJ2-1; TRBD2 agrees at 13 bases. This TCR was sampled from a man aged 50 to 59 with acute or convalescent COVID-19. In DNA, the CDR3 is TGTGCCAGCAGTCACCCGCGGACTAGCGGGAGAAGTGAGCAGTTCTTC. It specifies CASSHPRTSGRSEQFF.